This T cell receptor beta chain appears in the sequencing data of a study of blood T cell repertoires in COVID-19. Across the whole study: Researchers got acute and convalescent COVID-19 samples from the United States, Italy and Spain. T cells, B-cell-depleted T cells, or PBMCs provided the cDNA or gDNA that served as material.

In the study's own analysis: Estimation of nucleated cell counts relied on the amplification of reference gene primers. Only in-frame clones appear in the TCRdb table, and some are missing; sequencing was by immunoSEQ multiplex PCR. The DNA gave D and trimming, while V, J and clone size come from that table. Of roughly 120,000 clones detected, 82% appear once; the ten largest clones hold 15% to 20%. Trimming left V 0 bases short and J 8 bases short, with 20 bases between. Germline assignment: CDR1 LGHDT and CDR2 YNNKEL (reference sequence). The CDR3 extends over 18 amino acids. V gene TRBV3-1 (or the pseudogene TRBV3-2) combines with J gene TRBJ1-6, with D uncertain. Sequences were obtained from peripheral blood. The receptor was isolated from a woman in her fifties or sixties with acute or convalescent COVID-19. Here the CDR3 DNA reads TGTGCCAGCAGCCAAGATGAGAGAGCGCCTCTCTCGTATTCACCCCTCCACTTT. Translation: CASSQDERAPLSYSPLHF.